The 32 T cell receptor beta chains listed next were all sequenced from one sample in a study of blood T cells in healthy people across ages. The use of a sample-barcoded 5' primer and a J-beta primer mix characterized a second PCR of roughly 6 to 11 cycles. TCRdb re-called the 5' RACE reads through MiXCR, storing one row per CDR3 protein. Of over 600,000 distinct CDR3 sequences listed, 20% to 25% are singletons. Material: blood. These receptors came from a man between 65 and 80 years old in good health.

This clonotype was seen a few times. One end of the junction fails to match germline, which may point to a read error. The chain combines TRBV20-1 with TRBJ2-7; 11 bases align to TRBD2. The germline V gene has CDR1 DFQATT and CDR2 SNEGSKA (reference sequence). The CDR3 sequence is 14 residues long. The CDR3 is CSAAGLAVTYGQYF. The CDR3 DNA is TGCAGTGCTGCGGGACTAGCGGTTACCTACGGGCAGTACTTC.

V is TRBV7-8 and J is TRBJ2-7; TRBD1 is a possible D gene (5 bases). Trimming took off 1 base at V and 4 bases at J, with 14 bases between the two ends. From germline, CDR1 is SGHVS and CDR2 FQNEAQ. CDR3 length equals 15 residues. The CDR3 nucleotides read TGTGCCAGCAGCTTAGGGGGCGACGTTCAGTACGAGCAGTACTTC. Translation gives CASSLGGDVQYEQYF. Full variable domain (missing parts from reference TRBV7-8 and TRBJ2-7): GAGVSQSPRYKVAKRGQDVALRCDPISGHVSLFWYQQALGQGPEFLTYFQNEAQLDKSGLPSDRFFAERPEGSVSTLKIQRTQQEDSAVYLCASSLGGDVQYEQYFGPGTRLTVT.

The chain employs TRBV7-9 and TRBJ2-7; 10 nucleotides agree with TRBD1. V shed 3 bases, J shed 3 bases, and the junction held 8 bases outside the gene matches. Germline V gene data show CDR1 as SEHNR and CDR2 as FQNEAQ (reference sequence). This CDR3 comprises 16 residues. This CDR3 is CASSLGPDRGSYEQYF. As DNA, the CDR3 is TGTGCCAGCAGCTTGGGTCCGGACAGGGGGAGCTACGAGCAGTACTTC.

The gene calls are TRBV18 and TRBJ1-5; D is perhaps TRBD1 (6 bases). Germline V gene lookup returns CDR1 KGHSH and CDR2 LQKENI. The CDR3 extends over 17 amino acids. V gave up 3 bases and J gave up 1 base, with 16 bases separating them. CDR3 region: CASSPPGGAFSNQPQHF. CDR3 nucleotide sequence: TGTGCCAGCTCACCTCCCGGGGGGGCCTTCAGCAATCAGCCCCAGCATTTT.

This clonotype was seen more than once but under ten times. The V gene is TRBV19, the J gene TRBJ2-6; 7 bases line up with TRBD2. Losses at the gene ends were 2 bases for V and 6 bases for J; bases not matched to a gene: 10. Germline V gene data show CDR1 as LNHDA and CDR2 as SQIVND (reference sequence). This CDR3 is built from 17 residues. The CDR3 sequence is CASSITGGTVLANVLTF. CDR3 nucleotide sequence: TGTGCCAGTAGTATAACGGGAGGCACGGTTTTGGCCAACGTCCTGACTTTC.

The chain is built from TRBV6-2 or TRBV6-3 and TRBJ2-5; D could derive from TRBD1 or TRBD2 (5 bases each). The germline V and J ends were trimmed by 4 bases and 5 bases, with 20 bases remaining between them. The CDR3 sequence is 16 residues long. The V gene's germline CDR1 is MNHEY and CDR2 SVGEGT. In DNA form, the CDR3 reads TGTGCCAGCAGTTGGGAGAGGGGCGCGTCAGGGGAGACCCAGTACTTC. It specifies CASSWERGASGETQYF.

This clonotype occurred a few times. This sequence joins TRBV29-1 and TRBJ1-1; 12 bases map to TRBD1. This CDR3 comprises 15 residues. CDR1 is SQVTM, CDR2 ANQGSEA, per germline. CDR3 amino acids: CTYRDRGRLNTEAFF. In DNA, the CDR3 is TGCACCTATCGGGACAGGGGGCGATTGAACACTGAAGCTTTCTTT.

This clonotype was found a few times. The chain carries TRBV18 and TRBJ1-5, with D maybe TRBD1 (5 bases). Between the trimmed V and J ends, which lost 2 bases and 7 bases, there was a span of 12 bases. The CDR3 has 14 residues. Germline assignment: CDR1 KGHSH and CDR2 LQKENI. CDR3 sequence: CASSPGAGYQPQHF. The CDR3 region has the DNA TGTGCCAGCTCACCAGGGGCAGGGTACCAGCCCCAGCATTTT. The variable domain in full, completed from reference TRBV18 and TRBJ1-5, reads NAGVMQNPRHLVRRRGQEARLRCSPMKGHSHVYWYRQLPEEGLKFMVYLQKENIIDESGMPKERFSAEFPKEGPSILRIQQVVRGDSAAYFCASSPGAGYQPQHFGDGTRLSIL.

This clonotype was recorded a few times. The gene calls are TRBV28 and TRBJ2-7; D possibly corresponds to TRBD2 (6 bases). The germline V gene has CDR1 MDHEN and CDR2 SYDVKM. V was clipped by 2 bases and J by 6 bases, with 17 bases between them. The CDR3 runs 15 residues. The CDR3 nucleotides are TGTGCCAGCAGTTTACGGGCCGGGACTTTAGGCGAGCAGTACTTC. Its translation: CASSLRAGTLGEQYF.

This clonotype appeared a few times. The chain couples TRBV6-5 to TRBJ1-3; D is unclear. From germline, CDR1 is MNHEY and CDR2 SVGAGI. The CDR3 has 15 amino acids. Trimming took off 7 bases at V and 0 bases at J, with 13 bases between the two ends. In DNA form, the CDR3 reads TGTGCCAGCACCATTTCCGGGAACTCTGGAAACACCATATATTTT. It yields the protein CASTISGNSGNTIYF.

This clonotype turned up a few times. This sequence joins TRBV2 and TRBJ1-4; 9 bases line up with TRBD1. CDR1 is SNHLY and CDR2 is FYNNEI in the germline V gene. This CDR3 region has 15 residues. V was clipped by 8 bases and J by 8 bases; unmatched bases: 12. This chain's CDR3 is CASFPDRGAREKLFF. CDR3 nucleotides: TGTGCCAGCTTTCCGGACAGGGGAGCGAGAGAAAAACTGTTTTTT.

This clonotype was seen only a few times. Written as DNA, the CDR3 is TGCAGCGTTGAAGATCCCAAAGGGGCAGCTTTCTTT. Its translation: CSVEDPKGAAFF. This sequence joins TRBV29-1 and TRBJ1-1, with D possibly TRBD1 on 5 matching bases. Germline V gene lookup returns CDR1 SQVTM and CDR2 ANQGSEA. V was cut by 0 bases and J by 10 bases, with 12 bases left in between. The CDR3 spans 12 residues.

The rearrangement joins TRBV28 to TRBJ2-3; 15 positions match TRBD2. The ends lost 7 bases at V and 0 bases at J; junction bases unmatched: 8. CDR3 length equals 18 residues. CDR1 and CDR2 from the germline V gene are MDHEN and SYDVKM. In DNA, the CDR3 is TGTGCCAGCACGCCGGGACTAGCGGGAGGAACGAGCACAGATACGCAGTATTTT. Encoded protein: CASTPGLAGGTSTDTQYF.

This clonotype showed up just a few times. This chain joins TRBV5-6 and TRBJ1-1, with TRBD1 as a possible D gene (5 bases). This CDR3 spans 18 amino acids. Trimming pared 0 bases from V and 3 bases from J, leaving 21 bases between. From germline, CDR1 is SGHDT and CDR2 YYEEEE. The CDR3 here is CASSLEPRRVGFHTEAFF. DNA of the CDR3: TGTGCCAGCAGCTTGGAGCCCCGCAGGGTGGGCTTCCACACTGAAGCTTTCTTT.

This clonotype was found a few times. This CDR3 is CASSFSTSGITYEQYF. For the CDR3, the DNA is TGTGCCAGCAGTTTCTCGACTAGCGGGATAACCTACGAGCAGTACTTC. This chain uses TRBV6-2 or TRBV6-3 with TRBJ2-5; 11 nucleotides match TRBD2. Judging by the DNA end, TRBJ2-7 fits better; the J call may be wrong. Germline CDR1 MNHEY, CDR2 SVGEGT. The CDR3 is made up of 16 amino acids.

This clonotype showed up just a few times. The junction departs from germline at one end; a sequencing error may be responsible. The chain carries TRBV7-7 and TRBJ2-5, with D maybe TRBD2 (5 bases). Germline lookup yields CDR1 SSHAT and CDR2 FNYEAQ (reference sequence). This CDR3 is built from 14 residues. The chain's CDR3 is CASSLGSPGETQYF. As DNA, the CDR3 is TGTGCTAGCAGCTTGGGTAGTCCGGGGGAGACCCAGTACTTC.

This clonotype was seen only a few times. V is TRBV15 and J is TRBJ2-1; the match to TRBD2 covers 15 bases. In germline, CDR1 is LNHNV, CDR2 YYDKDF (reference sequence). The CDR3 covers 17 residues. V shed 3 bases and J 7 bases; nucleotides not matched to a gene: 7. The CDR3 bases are TGTGCCACCAGCAGGACTGGGACTAGCGGGAGGACAAATGAGCAGTTCTTC. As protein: CATSRTGTSGRTNEQFF.

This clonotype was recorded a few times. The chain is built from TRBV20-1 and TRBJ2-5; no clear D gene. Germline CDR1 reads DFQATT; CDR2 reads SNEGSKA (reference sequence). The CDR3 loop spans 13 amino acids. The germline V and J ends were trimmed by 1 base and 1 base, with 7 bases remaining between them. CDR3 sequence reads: CSARVTAQETQYF. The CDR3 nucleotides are TGCAGTGCTAGAGTAACAGCCCAAGAGACCCAGTACTTC.

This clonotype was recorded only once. The DNA for the CDR3 is TGCGCCAGTAAAGACAGGGACGGATTTGGCTACACCTTC. It codes for CASKDRDGFGYTF. The rearrangement links TRBV5-1 to TRBJ1-2, with 7 bases identical to TRBD1. The CDR3 has 13 residues. V lost 8 bases to trimming and J lost 7 bases; unmatched junction nucleotides: 11. Germline assignment: CDR1 SGHRS and CDR2 YFSETQ.

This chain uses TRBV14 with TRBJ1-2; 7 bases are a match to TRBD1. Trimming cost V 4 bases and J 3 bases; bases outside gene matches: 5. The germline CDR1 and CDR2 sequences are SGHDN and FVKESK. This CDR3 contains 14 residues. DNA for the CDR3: TGTGCCAGCAGCCCTGGGACAGACTACTATGGCTACACCTTC. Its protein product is CASSPGTDYYGYTF.

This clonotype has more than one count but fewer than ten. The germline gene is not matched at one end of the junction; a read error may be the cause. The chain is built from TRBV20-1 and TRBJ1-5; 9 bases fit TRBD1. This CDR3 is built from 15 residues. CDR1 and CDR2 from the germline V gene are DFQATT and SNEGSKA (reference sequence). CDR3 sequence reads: CSARVPGQGNQPRHF. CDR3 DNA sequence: TGCAGTGCTAGAGTACCGGGACAGGGTAATCAGCCCCGGCATTTT.

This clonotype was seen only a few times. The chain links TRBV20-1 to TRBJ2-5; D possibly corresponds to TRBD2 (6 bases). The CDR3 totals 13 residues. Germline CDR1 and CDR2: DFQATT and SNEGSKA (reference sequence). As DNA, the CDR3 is TGCGGCGGGGTAGTGGGCGGTCAAGAGACCCAGTACTTC. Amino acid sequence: CGGVVGGQETQYF.

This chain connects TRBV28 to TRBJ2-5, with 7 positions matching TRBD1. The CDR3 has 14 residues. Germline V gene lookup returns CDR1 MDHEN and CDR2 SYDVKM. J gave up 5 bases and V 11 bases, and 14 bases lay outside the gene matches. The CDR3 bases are TGTGCCTCCCAAAAGGGGGCTAGCTGGGAGACCCAGTACTTC. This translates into CASQKGASWETQYF.

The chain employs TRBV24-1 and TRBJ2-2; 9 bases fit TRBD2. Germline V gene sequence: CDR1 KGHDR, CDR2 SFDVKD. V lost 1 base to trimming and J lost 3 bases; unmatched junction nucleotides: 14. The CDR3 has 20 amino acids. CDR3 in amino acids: CATSDFWKFAGGRYTGELFF. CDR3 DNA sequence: TGTGCCACCAGTGATTTTTGGAAGTTTGCGGGAGGGAGGTACACCGGGGAGCTGTTTTTT.

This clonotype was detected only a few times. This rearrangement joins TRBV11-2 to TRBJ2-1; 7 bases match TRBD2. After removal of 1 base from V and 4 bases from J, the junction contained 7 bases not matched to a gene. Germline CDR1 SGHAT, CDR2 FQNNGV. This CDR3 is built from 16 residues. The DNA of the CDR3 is TGTGCCAGCAGCTTAGGTGCTAGCGGAGAATACAATGAGCAGTTCTTC. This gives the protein CASSLGASGEYNEQFF.

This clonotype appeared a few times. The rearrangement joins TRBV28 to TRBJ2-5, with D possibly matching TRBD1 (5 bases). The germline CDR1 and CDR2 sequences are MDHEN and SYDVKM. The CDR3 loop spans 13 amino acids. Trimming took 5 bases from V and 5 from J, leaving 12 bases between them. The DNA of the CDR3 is TGTGCCAGCAGTCAGGGCCACGGGGAGACCCAGTACTTC. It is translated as CASSQGHGETQYF. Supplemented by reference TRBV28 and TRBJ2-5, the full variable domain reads DVKVTQSSRYLVKRTGEKVFLECVQDMDHENMFWYRQDPGLGLRLIYFSYDVKMKEKGDIPEGYSVSREKKERFSLILESASTNQTSMYLCASSQGHGETQYFGPGTRLLVL.

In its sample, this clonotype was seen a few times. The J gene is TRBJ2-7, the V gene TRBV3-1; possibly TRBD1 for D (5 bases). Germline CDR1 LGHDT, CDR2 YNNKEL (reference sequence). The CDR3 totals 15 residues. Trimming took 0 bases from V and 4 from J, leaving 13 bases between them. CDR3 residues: CASSQDPGRGYEQYF. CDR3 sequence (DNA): TGTGCCAGCAGCCAAGATCCCGGAAGGGGATACGAGCAGTACTTC.

CDR3 bases: TGTGCCAGCAGTTCCTCCTCCGGGACTAGCGGGATTAAAGATACGCAGTATTTT. It codes for CASSSSSGTSGIKDTQYF. The V gene is TRBV12-3 or TRBV12-4, the J gene TRBJ2-3; TRBD2 matches 13 bases. Unmatched junction bases numbered 12, after V lost 4 bases and J lost 5 bases. The CDR3 extends over 18 amino acids.

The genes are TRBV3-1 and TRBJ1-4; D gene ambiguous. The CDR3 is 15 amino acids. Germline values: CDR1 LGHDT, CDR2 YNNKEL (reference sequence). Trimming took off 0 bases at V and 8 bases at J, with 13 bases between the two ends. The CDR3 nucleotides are TGTGCCAGCAGCCAAGATCGGTCGAAGAGAGAAAAACTGTTTTTT. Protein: CASSQDRSKREKLFF.

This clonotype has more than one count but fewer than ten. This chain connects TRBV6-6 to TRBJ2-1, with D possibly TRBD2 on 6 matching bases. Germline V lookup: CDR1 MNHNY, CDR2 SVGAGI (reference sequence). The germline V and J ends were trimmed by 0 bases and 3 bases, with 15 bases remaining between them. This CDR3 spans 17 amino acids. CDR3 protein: CASSYSGSGPFYNEQFF. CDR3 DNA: TGTGCCAGCAGTTACTCGGGTAGCGGACCTTTCTACAATGAGCAGTTCTTC.

The CDR3 sequence is CSAVRGGRALVTDTQYF. CDR3 DNA: TGCAGTGCTGTTCGGGGCGGGAGGGCCCTCGTGACAGATACGCAGTATTTT. The J gene is TRBJ2-3, the V gene TRBV20-1, with TRBD2 identical over 9 bases. Germline-derived CDR1 and CDR2 are DFQATT and SNEGSKA (reference sequence). This CDR3 comprises 17 residues. V shed 5 bases and J 3 bases; nucleotides not matched to a gene: 15.

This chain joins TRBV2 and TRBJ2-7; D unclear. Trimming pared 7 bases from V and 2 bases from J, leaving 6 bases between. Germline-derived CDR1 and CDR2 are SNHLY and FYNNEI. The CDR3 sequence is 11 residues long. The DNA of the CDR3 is TGTGCCAGCACTACGGCCTACGAGCAGTACTTC. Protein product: CASTTAYEQYF.